The 23 T cell receptor beta chains listed next were all sequenced from one sample in a study of graft-versus-host responses after intestinal transplantation. Profiled with immunoSEQ multiplex PCR; TCRdb holds only in-frame clones, not every one. The profile shows some 86,000 clones, about nine tenths of them singletons. No antigen has been identified for these receptors. The sequencing used unstimulated CD4+ T cells sorted from spleen or lymph node cells, collected before intestinal transplant. The receptors were gathered from a human donor who received an intestinal transplant.

The chain employs TRBV9 and TRBJ2-3; 11 nucleotides agree with TRBD2. Germline V gives CDR1 SGDLS, CDR2 YYNGEE. This CDR3 region has 16 residues. V was clipped by 0 bases and J by 5 bases; unmatched bases: 5. CDR3 sequence: CASSVVAGGQGDTQYF. The CDR3 bases are TGTGCCAGCAGCGTAGTAGCGGGGGGGCAAGGAGATACGCAGTATTTT.

CDR3 nucleotides: TGCGCCAGCAGCTACACAGGAAAGAAGGGCACCGGGGAGCTGTTTTTT. This sequence encodes CASSYTGKKGTGELFF. The V and J genes are TRBV5-1 and TRBJ2-2, with a weak D call TRBD1 (5 bases). V dropped 3 bases and J dropped 4 bases, with 16 bases sitting between them. There are 16 residues in the CDR3. Germline values: CDR1 SGHRS, CDR2 YFSETQ.

V and J are TRBV19 and TRBJ1-5, with a weak D call TRBD1 (5 bases). Trimming pared 3 bases from V and 5 bases from J, leaving 14 bases between. From germline, CDR1 is LNHDA and CDR2 SQIVND (reference sequence). This CDR3 is built from 15 residues. The DNA for the CDR3 is TGTGCCAGTAGTATCGGGGGGGGGACCGATCAGCCCCAGCATTTT. This encodes CASSIGGGTDQPQHF. The whole variable domain, remainder taken from reference TRBV19 and TRBJ1-5, is DGGITQSPKYLFRKEGQNVTLSCEQNLNHDAMYWYRQDPGQGLRLIYYSQIVNDFQKGDIAEGYSVSREKKESFPLTVTSAQKNPTAFYLCASSIGGGTDQPQHFGDGTRLSIL.

The chain is built from TRBV6-5 and TRBJ2-7; D may be TRBD1 (5 bases). Per the germline V gene, CDR1 is MNHEY and CDR2 is SVGAGI. This CDR3 spans 11 amino acids. The V gene lost 6 bases and the J gene lost 4 bases, with 7 bases spanning the gap. CDR3 sequence reads: CASRQGYEQYF. The CDR3 nucleotides are TGTGCCAGCAGGCAGGGTTACGAGCAGTACTTC.

This chain joins TRBV5-1 and TRBJ1-1; 7 bases map to TRBD1. CDR1 is SGHRS, CDR2 YFSETQ, per germline. V was pared by 0 bases and J by 2 bases, with 7 bases of the junction left unmatched. This CDR3 has 16 residues. The CDR3 DNA is TGCGCCAGCAGCTTGGCCTCCGCAGGGGGAAACACTGAAGCTTTCTTT. It is translated as CASSLASAGGNTEAFF.

The rearrangement links TRBV4-3 to TRBJ1-5, with TRBD1 identical over 7 bases. Germline V CDR1 and CDR2: LGHNA, YSLEER. Trimming at V came to 5 bases and at J to 3 bases, leaving 4 bases not matched to a gene. This CDR3 region has 14 residues. CDR3 DNA sequence: TGCGCCAGCAGCACCGGGACAGCCAATCAGCCCCAGCATTTT. Translation: CASSTGTANQPQHF.

The chain combines TRBV30 with TRBJ1-5; 9 positions match TRBD1. The V gene end was trimmed by 0 bases and the J gene end by 5 bases; junction bases not matched to a gene: 5. CDR1 and CDR2 from the germline V gene are GTSNPN and SVGIG (reference sequence). The CDR3 runs to 15 residues. CDR3: CAWSVTGGNDQPQHF. The DNA for the CDR3 is TGTGCCTGGAGTGTAACAGGGGGCAACGATCAGCCCCAGCATTTT.

The J gene is TRBJ2-3, the V gene TRBV6-6, with 7 positions matching TRBD2. Germline values: CDR1 MNHNY, CDR2 SVGAGI (reference sequence). Trimming at V came to 2 bases and at J to 5 bases, leaving 7 bases not matched to a gene. The CDR3 runs to 15 residues. CDR3 bases: TGTGCCAGCAGTTACGGACGCGGGGGAGTAGATACGCAGTATTTT. The encoded protein is CASSYGRGGVDTQYF.

The V gene is TRBV19, the J gene TRBJ1-1; maybe TRBD1 (6 bases). Trimming removed 8 bases at V and 1 base at J, with 14 bases between. This CDR3 region has 14 residues. Germline V CDR1 and CDR2: LNHDA, SQIVND (reference sequence). The CDR3 region is CASDLGDTNTEAFF. DNA of the CDR3: TGTGCCAGTGACTTGGGGGACACGAACACTGAAGCTTTCTTT.

V usage is TRBV2 and J usage is TRBJ2-7; 10 bases align to TRBD1. The CDR3 contains 14 residues. CDR1 SNHLY and CDR2 FYNNEI come from the germline V gene. The ends lost 9 bases at V and 5 bases at J; junction bases unmatched: 10. CDR3 nucleotide sequence: TGTGCCAGTTCTCGGGACAGGGGAAAGGACGAGCAGTACTTC. Its translation is CASSRDRGKDEQYF.

The J gene is TRBJ1-2, the V gene TRBV29-1; weak D call: TRBD1 (5 bases). V was shortened by 8 bases and J by 8 bases, with 27 bases between the two germline ends. The CDR3 totals 15 residues. Germline assignment: CDR1 SQVTM and CDR2 ANQGSEA. The chain's CDR3 is CSTGGAGRWGEGYTF. For the CDR3, the DNA is TGCAGCACCGGCGGGGCTGGCAGGTGGGGTGAGGGCTACACCTTC.

The chain carries TRBV5-1 and TRBJ2-5; TRBD2 matches 8 bases. The V gene's germline CDR1 is SGHRS and CDR2 YFSETQ. V gave up 5 bases and J gave up 4 bases; unmatched junction bases: 7. This CDR3 has 14 amino acids. The CDR3 loop reads CASSPAGVRETQYF. The CDR3 DNA follows: TGCGCCAGCAGTCCAGCGGGGGTGAGAGAGACCCAGTACTTC.

This clone was picked up one time. This sample includes further DNA sequences coding for the same CDR3. The rearrangement joins TRBV6-5 to TRBJ2-7; the match to TRBD1 covers 9 bases. Germline V gives CDR1 MNHEY, CDR2 SVGAGI. V trimming: 4 bases; J trimming: 3 bases; junction bases outside the gene matches: 7. The CDR3 sequence is 15 residues long. CDR3 nucleotides: TGTGCCAGCAGTTCCCCGGGACAGGGCTTCTACGAGCAGTACTTC. Encoded protein: CASSSPGQGFYEQYF.

The J gene is TRBJ1-6, the V gene TRBV10-3; D is perhaps TRBD1 (6 bases). V was pared by 4 bases and J by 4 bases, with 8 bases between. Germline CDR1 reads ENHRY; CDR2 reads SYGVKD. The CDR3 is 14 residues long. The CDR3 region is CAISGGQYNSPLHF. CDR3 DNA: TGTGCCATCAGTGGGGGGCAATATAATTCACCCCTCCACTTT.

The chain joins TRBV10-3 to TRBJ2-7; tentative D call: TRBD2 (6 bases). There are 14 residues in the CDR3. Trimming cost V 7 bases and J 6 bases, with 19 bases left between them. Looked up from germline, CDR1 is ENHRY and CDR2 is SYGVKD. This CDR3 is CAITPNPAGREQYF. The CDR3 DNA follows: TGTGCCATCACCCCAAACCCTGCGGGGCGCGAGCAGTACTTC.

This chain links TRBV11-3 with TRBJ1-1, with D maybe TRBD1 (5 bases). The CDR3 contains 15 residues. V was cut by 1 base and J by 0 bases, with 9 bases left in between. Per germline, CDR1 SGHNT and CDR2 YENEEA. The CDR3 nucleotides read TGTGCCAGCAGCTTAGCGGGGGTTTTGAACACTGAAGCTTTCTTT. It encodes CASSLAGVLNTEAFF. The full variable domain, its missing parts supplied by reference TRBV11-3 and TRBJ1-1, is EAGVVQSPRYKIIEKKQPVAFWCNPISGHNTLYWYLQNLGQGPELLIRYENEEAVDDSQLPKDRFSAERLKGVDSTLKIQPAELGDSAVYLCASSLAGVLNTEAFFGQGTRLTVV.

V is TRBV7-2 and J is TRBJ2-7, with 9 bases that match TRBD1. CDR1 and CDR2 from the germline V gene are SGHTA and FQGNSA. J was trimmed by 3 bases and V by 0 bases; bases with no gene match: 12. This CDR3 region has 18 residues. CDR3 DNA: TGTGCCAGCAGCTTAGCCAGAATACAGGGGGCGACGGGCTACGAGCAGTACTTC. This encodes CASSLARIQGATGYEQYF.

This clone was found a few times. The chain has TRBV2 and TRBJ1-4; 7 nucleotides match TRBD1. V shed 8 bases, J shed 3 bases, and the junction held 3 bases outside the gene matches. Germline V gives CDR1 SNHLY, CDR2 FYNNEI. CDR3 length equals 13 residues. CDR3 nucleotides: TGTGCCAGCGAAAGGGGGCCTAATGAAAAACTGTTTTTT. Translation gives CASERGPNEKLFF.

Here the CDR3 reads CASSLGQRGSYEQYF. In nucleotides, the CDR3 is TGTGCCAGCAGCTTAGGCCAGCGGGGCTCCTACGAGCAGTACTTC. The chain has TRBV11-3 and TRBJ2-7; 7 bases map to TRBD2. Per germline, CDR1 SGHNT and CDR2 YENEEA. The CDR3 has 15 amino acids. V was clipped by 1 base and J by 0 bases; unmatched bases: 3.

This clone was found once. The chain links TRBV10-2 to TRBJ1-2, with D maybe TRBD1 (5 bases). CDR3 length equals 15 residues. Trimming cost V 3 bases and J 3 bases, with 14 bases left between them. Germline V gives CDR1 WSHSY, CDR2 SAAADI. This CDR3 reads CASSDLQEYDYGYTF. The CDR3 DNA reads as TGCGCCAGCAGTGATTTACAGGAATACGACTATGGCTACACCTTC.

The chain joins TRBV7-2 to TRBJ1-4; D unclear. The CDR3 is 14 amino acids. Germline V gives CDR1 SGHTA, CDR2 FQGNSA. Trimming took off 5 bases at V and 7 bases at J, with 14 bases between the two ends. CDR3 sequence reads: CASSAQVESEKLFF. For the CDR3, the DNA is TGTGCCAGCAGCGCCCAGGTTGAGAGTGAAAAACTGTTTTTT.

The chain's CDR3 is CASSSGQALVNEQFF. For the CDR3, the DNA is TGTGCCAGCAGCTCCGGACAGGCCCTCGTCAATGAGCAGTTCTTC. The rearrangement links TRBV5-4 to TRBJ2-1; 7 bases align to TRBD1. The CDR3 length is 15 residues. Germline lookup yields CDR1 SGHNT and CDR2 YYREEE (reference sequence). V lost 3 bases and J lost 6; bases outside the gene matches: 9.

The rearrangement links TRBV9 to TRBJ1-2; 11 positions match TRBD1. The CDR3 has 17 amino acids. J was trimmed by 5 bases and V by 0 bases; bases with no gene match: 9. Germline loops: CDR1 SGDLS, CDR2 YYNGEE. This CDR3 is CASSVGQGQGVEYGYTF. CDR3 coding DNA: TGTGCCAGCAGCGTAGGGCAGGGACAGGGGGTCGAGTATGGCTACACCTTC.